Below, 17 T cell receptor beta chains from the same sample are listed, as sequenced in a study of T cells in Graves' hyperthyroidism and ophthalmopathy. TCR beta CDR3 region amplification was performed from RNA transcripts. The TCR CDR3 was amplified in a first-round RT-PCR using the HTBI primer set. Using its own MiXCR run on the multiplex PCR reads, TCRdb lists one record per CDR3 protein. This table has 490,000 or so distinct CDR3 sequences, 22% appearing once. Sequencing used blood. The source of these receptors is a woman aged 70-85 years with Graves' ophthalmopathy.

This clonotype was seen a handful of times. V gene TRBV9 combines with J gene TRBJ2-2; 7 bases match TRBD1. CDR1 is SGDLS, CDR2 YYNGEE, per germline. CDR3 length: 16 amino acids. The V and J ends lost 4 bases and 7 bases, in that order; junction bases with no gene match: 13. The CDR3 here is CASSPGGQGVGGELFF. The DNA of the CDR3 is TGTGCCAGCAGCCCCGGTGGGCAGGGGGTAGGCGGGGAGCTGTTTTTT. Based on the CDR3 plus reference TRBV9 and TRBJ2-2, the full variable domain is DSGVTQTPKHLITATGQRVTLRCSPRSGDLSVYWYQQSLDQGLQFLIQYYNGEERAKGNILERFSAQQFPDLHSELNLSSLELGDSALYFCASSPGGQGVGGELFFGEGSRLTVL.

This clonotype was detected only a few times. V gene TRBV10-2 combines with J gene TRBJ2-5; TRBD2 matches 14 bases. The CDR3 runs to 19 residues. The V gene end was trimmed by 2 bases and the J gene end by 2 bases; junction bases not matched to a gene: 10. Per the germline V gene, CDR1 is WSHSY and CDR2 is SAAADI. DNA of the CDR3: TGCGCCAGCAGTGAGCCGGGACTAGCGGGAGCGCGTTTTCAAGAGACCCAGTACTTC. It yields the protein CASSEPGLAGARFQETQYF.

This clonotype was detected a few times. This chain links TRBV6-2 or TRBV6-3 with TRBJ2-1, with D perhaps TRBD2 (5 bases). Germline V gene sequence: CDR1 MNHEY, CDR2 SVGEGT. The CDR3 is made up of 12 amino acids. Trimming shortened V by 8 bases and J by 4 bases, and 9 bases separated the two germline ends. This CDR3 is CASYAGYNEQFF. The CDR3, as DNA: TGTGCCAGCTACGCGGGTTACAATGAGCAGTTCTTC.

The sample holds a few counts of this clonotype. The chain employs TRBV7-6 and TRBJ2-1; a weak D match, TRBD2 (5 bases). CDR3 length: 16 residues. The germline V gene encodes CDR1 SGHVS and CDR2 FNYEAQ. Trimming took 4 bases from V and 7 from J, leaving 20 bases between them. The CDR3 nucleotides are TGTGCCAGCAGCTCTGCATTCATCGGTACGGGGAATGAGCAGTTCTTC. This gives the protein CASSSAFIGTGNEQFF.

The chain uses TRBV7-9 and TRBJ2-1; 8 bases match TRBD2. The germline V gene encodes CDR1 SEHNR and CDR2 FQNEAQ (reference sequence). The J segment lost 4 bases and the V segment lost 5 bases, leaving 13 bases of the junction unmatched. The CDR3 is 17 residues long. CDR3 sequence reads: CASSRSTSLAAYNEQFF. The CDR3 DNA follows: TGTGCCAGCAGCCGATCGACTTCACTAGCGGCTTACAATGAGCAGTTCTTC.

V is TRBV27 and J is TRBJ2-1; TRBD2 matches at 13 bases. Germline assignment: CDR1 MNHEY and CDR2 SMNVEV (reference sequence). The CDR3 runs 17 residues. With 5 bases clipped from V and 2 bases from J, the junction kept 6 bases outside the gene matches. The CDR3 coding sequence is TGTGCCAGCAGTCCGACCACTAGCGGGAGGGCCTACAATGAGCAGTTCTTC. Translated: CASSPTTSGRAYNEQFF.

This chain joins TRBV6-2 or TRBV6-3 and TRBJ2-2; 8 bases line up with TRBD2. The CDR3 is made up of 14 amino acids. V was clipped by 6 bases and J by 5 bases; unmatched bases: 5. Germline V gives CDR1 MNHEY, CDR2 SVGEGT. Written as DNA, the CDR3 is TGTGCCAGCAGAACGGGAGGGGGAACCGGGGAGCTGTTTTTT. Translated: CASRTGGGTGELFF.

A few counts support this clonotype. The rearrangement joins TRBV7-3 to TRBJ2-1, with 9 bases fitting TRBD1. Germline V gene sequence: CDR1 SGHTA, CDR2 FQGTGA. Losses at the gene ends were 1 base for V and 5 bases for J; bases not matched to a gene: 3. The CDR3 sequence is 15 residues long. The CDR3 protein is CASSLRQGGNNEQFF. CDR3 DNA: TGTGCCAGCAGCTTAAGACAGGGGGGGAACAATGAGCAGTTCTTC.

The rearrangement links TRBV6-1 to TRBJ1-1; 9 bases align to TRBD1. With 8 bases clipped from V and 2 bases from J, the junction kept 9 bases outside the gene matches. The V gene's germline CDR1 is MNHNS and CDR2 SASEGT. The length of the CDR3 is 15 residues. CDR3 region: CASVRRGQGNTEAFF. CDR3 nucleotides: TGTGCCAGCGTTCGTCGGGGACAGGGAAACACTGAAGCTTTCTTT.

V gene TRBV3-1 combines with J gene TRBJ2-2; unclear D gene. The CDR3 consists of 14 residues. V gave up 6 bases and J gave up 3 bases, with 11 bases separating them. Germline values: CDR1 LGHDT, CDR2 YNNKEL (reference sequence). CDR3 sequence (DNA): TGTGCCAGCAGGGTTATGCCCGACACCGGGGAGCTGTTTTTT. This encodes CASRVMPDTGELFF.

V is TRBV20-1 and J is TRBJ1-1, with 12 bases lining up with TRBD1. This CDR3 spans 16 amino acids. Germline V lookup: CDR1 DFQATT, CDR2 SNEGSKA (reference sequence). The V and J ends lost 0 bases and 4 bases, in that order; junction bases with no gene match: 6. The CDR3 region is CSARDRDRGLLTEAFF. The CDR3 DNA reads TGCAGTGCTAGAGATAGGGACAGGGGGCTACTCACTGAAGCTTTCTTT.

This clonotype was counted only a few times. V and J are TRBV7-9 and TRBJ2-1, with 9 positions matching TRBD1. The CDR3 is made up of 14 amino acids. Trimming at V came to 2 bases and at J to 8 bases, leaving 4 bases not matched to a gene. The germline gives CDR1 SEHNR, CDR2 FQNEAQ (reference sequence). The CDR3 sequence is CASSLPGTGYEQFF. CDR3 coding DNA: TGTGCCAGCAGCTTACCTGGGACAGGGTATGAGCAGTTCTTC. The full variable domain, its missing parts supplied by reference TRBV7-9 and TRBJ2-1, is DTGVSQNPRHKITKRGQNVTFRCDPISEHNRLYWYRQTLGQGPEFLTYFQNEAQLEKSRLLSDRFSAERPKGSFSTLEIQRTEQGDSAMYLCASSLPGTGYEQFFGPGTRLTVL.

The V and J genes are TRBV19 and TRBJ1-5; the match to TRBD1 covers 7 bases. CDR1 and CDR2 from the germline V gene are LNHDA and SQIVND (reference sequence). CDR3 length equals 16 residues. Trimming at V came to 5 bases and at J to 1 base, leaving 8 bases not matched to a gene. CDR3 nucleotides: TGTGCCAGTAGTGTAATAGGAGGGGGCAGCAATCAGCCCCAGCATTTT. Translation: CASSVIGGGSNQPQHF.

This clonotype was seen repeatedly, ten times or more. The V call is TRBV24-1, the J call TRBJ2-3; D perhaps matches TRBD2 (6 bases). Per the germline V gene, CDR1 is KGHDR and CDR2 is SFDVKD. V shed 3 bases and J shed 2 bases, with 14 bases lying between them. The CDR3 is made up of 16 amino acids. CDR3 DNA sequence: TGTGCCACCAGTGATCCGGGACTGGGAATCACAGATACGCAGTATTTT. Residues: CATSDPGLGITDTQYF.

This clonotype was detected a few times. The V call is TRBV7-6, the J call TRBJ1-6; D gene uncertain. Germline CDR1 and CDR2: SGHVS and FNYEAQ. The CDR3 contains 15 residues. The V end lost 1 base, the J end lost 8 bases, and 12 bases lay between the germline ends. CDR3 residues: CASSLEPRWDSPLHF. The CDR3, as DNA: TGTGCCAGCAGCTTAGAGCCCAGATGGGATTCACCCCTCCACTTT.

This clonotype has more than one count but fewer than ten. This sequence joins TRBV20-1 and TRBJ1-4, with 8 bases matching TRBD1. The germline V gene encodes CDR1 DFQATT and CDR2 SNEGSKA (reference sequence). The V and J ends lost 2 bases and 7 bases, in that order; junction bases with no gene match: 3. The CDR3 is made up of 13 amino acids. CDR3 coding DNA: TGCAGTGCTAGACAGGGGGCTTCTGAAAAACTGTTTTTT. Its translation is CSARQGASEKLFF.

The chain combines TRBV29-1 with TRBJ2-7, with TRBD2 matching 10 bases. V lost 3 bases to trimming and J lost 5 bases; unmatched junction nucleotides: 4. This CDR3 contains 13 residues. Germline V gene data show CDR1 as SQVTM and CDR2 as ANQGSEA. CDR3 sequence (DNA): TGCAGCGTTGACGGCCTAGCGGGAGACGAGCAGTACTTC. This gives the protein CSVDGLAGDEQYF.